A single sample gave rise to the 5 T cell receptor beta chains below, sequenced in a study of B cell selection in AIRE deficiency. This table comes from immunoSEQ multiplex PCR, and its TCRdb copy is limited to in-frame clones, with some not included. The repertoire consists of 20,000 or so clones, with 92% occurring once and the leading ten covering 1.4%. Regulatory T cells were sorted as CD4+CD25hiCD127low/negative cells. Sequencing used CD4+CD25+ Tregs sorted from PBMCs. The receptors here all came from a human donor in good health.

This clone has a handful of counts. J is TRBJ1-2 and V is TRBV6-1, with TRBD1 matching over 9 bases. The V gene end was trimmed by 7 bases and the J gene end by 8 bases; junction bases not matched to a gene: 11. The CDR3 is 14 amino acids. CDR1 and CDR2 from the germline V gene are MNHNS and SASEGT. This chain's CDR3 is CASNFLQGAVGYTF. The CDR3 DNA is TGTGCCAGCAACTTCTTACAGGGGGCAGTCGGCTACACCTTC.

This chain uses TRBV7-9 with TRBJ2-1; the match to TRBD1 covers 11 bases. V lost 4 bases, J lost 4 bases, and 6 bases stayed unmatched. This CDR3 has 16 amino acids. Germline CDR1 and CDR2: SEHNR and FQNEAQ (reference sequence). Here the CDR3 DNA reads TGTGCCAGCAGCTATAGGACAGGGGGCGCGTACAATGAGCAGTTCTTC. As protein: CASSYRTGGAYNEQFF.

The chain employs TRBV5-5 and TRBJ1-6; D ambiguous. The CDR3 runs to 16 residues. Per the germline V gene, CDR1 is SGHKS and CDR2 is YYEKEE (reference sequence). The V end lost 4 bases, the J end lost 3 bases, and 14 bases lay between the germline ends. The CDR3 DNA follows: TGTGCCAGCAGCCGTATCGGCAGCTTCTATAATTCACCCCTCCACTTT. This translates into CASSRIGSFYNSPLHF.

This chain links TRBV6-5 with TRBJ1-2; tentative D call: TRBD1 (5 bases). Germline CDR1 MNHEY, CDR2 SVGAGI. This CDR3 comprises 11 residues. V was cut by 7 bases and J by 11 bases, with 14 bases left in between. This chain's CDR3 is CASKIGEWYTF. CDR3 nucleotides: TGTGCCAGCAAAATAGGGGAATGGTACACCTTC.

The genes are TRBV5-6 and TRBJ2-5; tentatively, D is TRBD1 (5 bases). The CDR3 length is 12 residues. Germline V CDR1 and CDR2: SGHDT, YYEEEE. Trimming pared 3 bases from V and 4 bases from J, leaving 7 bases between. DNA of the CDR3: TGTGCCAGCAGCTGGGGCCGAGAGACCCAGTACTTC. Amino acid sequence: CASSWGRETQYF.